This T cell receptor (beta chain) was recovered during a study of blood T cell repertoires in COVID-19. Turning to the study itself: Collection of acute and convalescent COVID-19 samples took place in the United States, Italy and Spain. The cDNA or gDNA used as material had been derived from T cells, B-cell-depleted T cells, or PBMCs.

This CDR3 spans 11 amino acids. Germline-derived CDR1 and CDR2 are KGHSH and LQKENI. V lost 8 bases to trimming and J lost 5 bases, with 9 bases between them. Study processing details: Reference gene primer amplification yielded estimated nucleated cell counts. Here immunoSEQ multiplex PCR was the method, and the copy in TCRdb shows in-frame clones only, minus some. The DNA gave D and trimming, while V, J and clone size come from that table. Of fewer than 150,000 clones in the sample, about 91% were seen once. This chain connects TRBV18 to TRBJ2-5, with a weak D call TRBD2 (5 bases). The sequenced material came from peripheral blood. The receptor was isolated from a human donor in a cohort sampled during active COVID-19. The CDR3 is CASVTGETQYF. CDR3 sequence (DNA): TGTGCCAGCGTAACGGGGGAGACCCAGTACTTC.